This TCR beta chain is drawn from a study of blood T cell repertoires in COVID-19. Background on the study: Samples representing acute and convalescent COVID-19 were sourced from the United States, Italy and Spain.

TCRdb's table, derived via immunoSEQ multiplex PCR, lists solely in-frame clones and lacks some. The table lists 350,000 to 400,000 clones, 87% of them singletons. CDR1 and CDR2 (germline): SGHRS, YFSETQ. The V end was cut by 2 bases, the J end by 4 bases, with 12 bases between. The length of the CDR3 is 14 residues. Each participant's cohort was designated according to participant-reported clinical history. The rearrangement uses TRBV5-1 and TRBJ1-2, with D perhaps matching TRBD1 (5 bases). The origin of this receptor is a woman in her 30s who had recovered from COVID-19. Sequenced sample: PBMCs or T cells enriched from blood (not recorded which). CDR3 loop: CASSLQDVGYGYTF. The CDR3 DNA sequence: TGCGCCAGCAGCTTACAGGATGTTGGCTATGGCTACACCTTC.